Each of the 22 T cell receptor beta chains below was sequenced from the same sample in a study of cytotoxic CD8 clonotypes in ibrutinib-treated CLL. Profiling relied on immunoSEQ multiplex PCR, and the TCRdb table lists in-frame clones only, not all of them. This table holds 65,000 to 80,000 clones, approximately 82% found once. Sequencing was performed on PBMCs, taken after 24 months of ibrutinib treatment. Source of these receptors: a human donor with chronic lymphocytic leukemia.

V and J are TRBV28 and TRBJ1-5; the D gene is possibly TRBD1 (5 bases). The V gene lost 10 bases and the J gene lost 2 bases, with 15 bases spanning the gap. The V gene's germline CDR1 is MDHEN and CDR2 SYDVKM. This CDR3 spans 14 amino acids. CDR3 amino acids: CATRGGAGNQPQHF. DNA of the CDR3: TGTGCCACCCGGGGGGGAGCGGGCAATCAGCCCCAGCATTTT.

Here the CDR3 DNA reads TGTGCCAGCAGCAGGGGTCGGGAATTCTACGAGCAGTACTTC. Its translation: CASSRGREFYEQYF. The chain is built from TRBV7-2 and TRBJ2-7; tentatively, D is TRBD1 or TRBD2 (5 bases each). The CDR3 contains 14 residues. From germline, CDR1 is SGHTA and CDR2 FQGNSA. Between the trimmed V and J ends, which lost 5 bases and 3 bases, there was a span of 14 bases.

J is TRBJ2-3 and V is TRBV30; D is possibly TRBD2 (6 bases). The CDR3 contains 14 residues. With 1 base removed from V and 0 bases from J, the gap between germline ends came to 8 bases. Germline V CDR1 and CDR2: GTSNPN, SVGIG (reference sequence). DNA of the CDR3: TGTGCCTGGAGTGAGGGGAGGAGCACAGATACGCAGTATTTT. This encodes CAWSEGRSTDTQYF. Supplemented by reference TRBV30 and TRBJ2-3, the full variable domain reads SQTIHQWPATLVQPVGSPLSLECTVEGTSNPNLYWYRQAAGRGLQLLFYSVGIGQISSEVPQNLSASRPQDRQFILSSKKLLLSDSGFYLCAWSEGRSTDTQYFGPGTRLTVL.

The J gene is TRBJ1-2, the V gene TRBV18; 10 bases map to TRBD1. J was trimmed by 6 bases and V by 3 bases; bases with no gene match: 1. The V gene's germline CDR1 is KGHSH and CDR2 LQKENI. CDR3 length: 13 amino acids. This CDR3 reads CASSPGQGNGYTF. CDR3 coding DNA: TGTGCCAGCTCACCGGGACAGGGGAATGGCTACACCTTC.

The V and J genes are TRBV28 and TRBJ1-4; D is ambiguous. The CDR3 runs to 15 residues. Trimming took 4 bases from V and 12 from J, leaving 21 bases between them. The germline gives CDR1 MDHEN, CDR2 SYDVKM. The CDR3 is CASSSTAFALEELFF. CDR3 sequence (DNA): TGTGCCAGCAGTTCGACGGCGTTCGCTCTGGAAGAACTGTTTTTT.

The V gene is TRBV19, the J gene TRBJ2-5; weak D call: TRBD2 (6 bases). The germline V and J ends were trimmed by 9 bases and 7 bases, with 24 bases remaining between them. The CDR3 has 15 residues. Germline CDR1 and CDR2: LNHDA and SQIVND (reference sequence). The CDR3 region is CASTTGGTGIGTQYF. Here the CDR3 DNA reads TGTGCCAGCACCACCGGAGGGACCGGTATAGGGACCCAGTACTTC.

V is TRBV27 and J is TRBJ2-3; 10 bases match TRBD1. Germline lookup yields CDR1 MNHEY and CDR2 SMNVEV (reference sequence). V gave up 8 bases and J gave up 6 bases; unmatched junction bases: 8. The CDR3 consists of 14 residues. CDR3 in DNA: TGTGCCAGCTCAGACAGGGGGCGCGGCGATACGCAGTATTTT. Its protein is CASSDRGRGDTQYF.

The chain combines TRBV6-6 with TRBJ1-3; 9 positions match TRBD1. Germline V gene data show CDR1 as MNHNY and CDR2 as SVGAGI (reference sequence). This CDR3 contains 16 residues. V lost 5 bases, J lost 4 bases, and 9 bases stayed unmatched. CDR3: CASSPHDRGDGNTIYF. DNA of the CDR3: TGTGCCAGCAGTCCCCACGACAGGGGGGACGGAAACACCATATATTTT.

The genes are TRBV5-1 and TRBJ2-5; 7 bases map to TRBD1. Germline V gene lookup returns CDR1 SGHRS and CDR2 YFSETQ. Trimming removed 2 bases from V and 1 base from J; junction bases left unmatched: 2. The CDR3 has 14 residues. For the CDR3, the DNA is TGCGCCAGCAGCTTAGGACAGGCCCAAGAGACCCAGTACTTC. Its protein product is CASSLGQAQETQYF. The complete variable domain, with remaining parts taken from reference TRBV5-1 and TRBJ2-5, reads KAGVTQTPRYLIKTRGQQVTLSCSPISGHRSVSWYQQTPGQGLQFLFEYFSETQRNKGNFPGRFSGRQFSNSRSEMNVSTLELGDSALYLCASSLGQAQETQYFGPGTRLLVL.

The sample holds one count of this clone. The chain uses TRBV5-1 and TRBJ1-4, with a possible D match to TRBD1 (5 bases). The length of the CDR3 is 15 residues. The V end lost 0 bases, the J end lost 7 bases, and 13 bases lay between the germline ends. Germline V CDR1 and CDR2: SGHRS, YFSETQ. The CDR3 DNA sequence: TGCGCCAGCAGCTTGGAGGCGGGGCCTGGTGAAAAACTGTTTTTT. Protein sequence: CASSLEAGPGEKLFF.

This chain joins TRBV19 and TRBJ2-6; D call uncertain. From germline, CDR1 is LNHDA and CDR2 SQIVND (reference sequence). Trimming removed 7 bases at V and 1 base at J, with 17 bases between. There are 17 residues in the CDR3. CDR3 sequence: CASTPGSYPSGANVLTF. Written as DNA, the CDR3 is TGTGCCAGTACCCCCGGGTCTTACCCATCTGGGGCCAACGTCCTGACTTTC.

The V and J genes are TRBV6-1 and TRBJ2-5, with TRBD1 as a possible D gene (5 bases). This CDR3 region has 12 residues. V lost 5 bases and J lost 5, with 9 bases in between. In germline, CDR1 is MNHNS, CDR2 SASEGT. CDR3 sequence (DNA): TGTGCCAGCAGTCCTAACAGGGAGACCCAGTACTTC. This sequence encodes CASSPNRETQYF.

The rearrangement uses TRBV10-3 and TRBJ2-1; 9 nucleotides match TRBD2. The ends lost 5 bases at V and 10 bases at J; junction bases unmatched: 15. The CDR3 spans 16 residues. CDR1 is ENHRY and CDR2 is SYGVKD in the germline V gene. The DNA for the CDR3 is TGTGCCATCAGTATGGGGGGACTAGCCGGGGAAAGGGAGCAGTTCTTC. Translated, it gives CAISMGGLAGEREQFF.

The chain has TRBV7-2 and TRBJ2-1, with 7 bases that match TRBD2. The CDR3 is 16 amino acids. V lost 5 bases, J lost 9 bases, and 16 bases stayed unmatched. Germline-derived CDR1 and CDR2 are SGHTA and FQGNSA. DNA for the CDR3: TGTGCCAGCAGCCCGCTTAGCGGGCCCCTGGGCAGTGAGCAGTTCTTC. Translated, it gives CASSPLSGPLGSEQFF.

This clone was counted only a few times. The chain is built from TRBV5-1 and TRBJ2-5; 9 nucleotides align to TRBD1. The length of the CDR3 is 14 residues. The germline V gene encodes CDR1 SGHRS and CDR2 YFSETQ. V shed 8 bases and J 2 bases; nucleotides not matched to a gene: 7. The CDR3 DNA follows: TGCGCCAGTTCGGTGGGACAGGGACAAGAGACCCAGTACTTC. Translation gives CASSVGQGQETQYF.

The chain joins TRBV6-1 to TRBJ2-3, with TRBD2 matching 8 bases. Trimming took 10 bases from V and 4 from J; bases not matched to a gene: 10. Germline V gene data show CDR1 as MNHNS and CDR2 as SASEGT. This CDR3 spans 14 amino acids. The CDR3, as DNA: TGTGCCACCTCCCCCGGGACTAGAGCAGATACGCAGTATTTT. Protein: CATSPGTRADTQYF.

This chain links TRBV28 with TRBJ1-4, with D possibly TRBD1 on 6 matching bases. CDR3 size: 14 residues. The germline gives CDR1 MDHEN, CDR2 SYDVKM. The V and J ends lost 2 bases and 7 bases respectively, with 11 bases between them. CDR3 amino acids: CASSLTGGSEKLFF. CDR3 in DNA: TGTGCCAGCAGTTTAACCGGGGGCAGTGAAAAACTGTTTTTT.

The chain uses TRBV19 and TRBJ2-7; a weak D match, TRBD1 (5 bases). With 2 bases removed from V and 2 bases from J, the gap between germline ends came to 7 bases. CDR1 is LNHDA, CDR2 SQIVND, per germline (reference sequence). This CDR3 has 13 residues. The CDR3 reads CASSIQGPYEQYF. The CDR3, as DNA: TGTGCCAGTAGTATACAGGGCCCCTACGAGCAGTACTTC. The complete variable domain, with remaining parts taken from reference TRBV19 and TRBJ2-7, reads DGGITQSPKYLFRKEGQNVTLSCEQNLNHDAMYWYRQDPGQGLRLIYYSQIVNDFQKGDIAEGYSVSREKKESFPLTVTSAQKNPTAFYLCASSIQGPYEQYFGPGTRLTVT.

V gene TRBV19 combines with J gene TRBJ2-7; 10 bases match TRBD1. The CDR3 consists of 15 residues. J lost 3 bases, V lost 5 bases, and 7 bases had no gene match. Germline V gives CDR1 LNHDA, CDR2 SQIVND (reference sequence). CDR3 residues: CASSPMGQGIYEQYF. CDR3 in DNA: TGTGCCAGTAGTCCTATGGGACAGGGGATCTACGAGCAGTACTTC.

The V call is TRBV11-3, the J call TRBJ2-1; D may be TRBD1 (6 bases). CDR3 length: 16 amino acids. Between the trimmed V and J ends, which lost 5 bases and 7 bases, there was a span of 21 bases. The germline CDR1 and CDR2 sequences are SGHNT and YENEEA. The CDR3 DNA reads TGTGCCAGCAGCACTAGAGAACAGGGAAGTAAGAATGAGCAGTTCTTC. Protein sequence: CASSTREQGSKNEQFF. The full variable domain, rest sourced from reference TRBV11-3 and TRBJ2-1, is EAGVVQSPRYKIIEKKQPVAFWCNPISGHNTLYWYLQNLGQGPELLIRYENEEAVDDSQLPKDRFSAERLKGVDSTLKIQPAELGDSAVYLCASSTREQGSKNEQFFGPGTRLTVL.

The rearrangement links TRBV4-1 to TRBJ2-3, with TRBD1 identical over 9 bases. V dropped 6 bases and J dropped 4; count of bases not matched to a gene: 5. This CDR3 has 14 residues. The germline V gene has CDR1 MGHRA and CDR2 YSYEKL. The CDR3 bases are TGCGCCAGCAGACCGACAGGGGGGCCAGATACGCAGTATTTT. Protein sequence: CASRPTGGPDTQYF.

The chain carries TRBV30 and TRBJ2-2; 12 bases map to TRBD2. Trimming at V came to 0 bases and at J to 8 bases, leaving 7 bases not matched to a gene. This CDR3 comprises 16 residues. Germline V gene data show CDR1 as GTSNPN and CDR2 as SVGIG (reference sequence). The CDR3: CAWSVRRLAGAGELFF. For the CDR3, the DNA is TGTGCCTGGAGTGTACGAAGACTAGCGGGAGCGGGGGAGCTGTTTTTT.